This record covers a single T cell receptor beta chain. This sample is drawn from a study of tumor-infiltrating lymphocytes in localized non-small cell lung cancer. Study at large: Several tumor histologies, both smoking statuses, and some post-neoadjuvant chemotherapy samples were included. Each patient gave resected tumor and non-adjacent uninvolved lung tissue.

Using immunoSEQ multiplex PCR, the repertoire was profiled, and TCRdb retains in-frame clones only, with some absent. The sample lists approximately 24,000 clones, around 64% occurring once. The CDR3 is made up of 15 amino acids. Trimming at V came to 0 bases and at J to 9 bases, leaving 10 bases not matched to a gene. Germline V gene sequence: CDR1 MNHNY, CDR2 SVGAGI (reference sequence). The chain is built from TRBV6-6 and TRBJ1-2; 7 bases line up with TRBD1. What was sequenced was lung tumor tissue. This TCR was sampled from a human donor with non-small cell lung cancer. This CDR3 is CASSYSYGRGLSYTF. In DNA form, the CDR3 reads TGTGCCAGCAGTTACTCCTATGGCAGGGGGTTAAGCTACACCTTC.